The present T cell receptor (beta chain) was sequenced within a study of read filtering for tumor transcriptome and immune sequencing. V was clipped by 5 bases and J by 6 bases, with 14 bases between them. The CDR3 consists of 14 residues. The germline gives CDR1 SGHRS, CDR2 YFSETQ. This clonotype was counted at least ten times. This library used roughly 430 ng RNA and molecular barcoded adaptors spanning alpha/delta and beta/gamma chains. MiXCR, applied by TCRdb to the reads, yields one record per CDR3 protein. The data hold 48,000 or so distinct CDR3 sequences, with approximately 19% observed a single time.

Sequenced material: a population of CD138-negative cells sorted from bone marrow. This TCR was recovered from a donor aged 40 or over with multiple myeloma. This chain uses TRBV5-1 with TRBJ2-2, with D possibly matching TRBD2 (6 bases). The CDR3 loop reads CASSLSSVSGELFF. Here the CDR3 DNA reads TGCGCCAGCAGTCTCTCTAGCGTCTCCGGGGAGCTGTTTTTT.